This entry is about one T cell receptor beta chain. What it binds is not known. The sample comes from a study of T cells after yellow fever vaccination. Study-level information: Any fraction with a low cell number was prepared using SMART-Seq v4 Ultra Low Input.

Germline assignment: CDR1 SGDLS and CDR2 YYNGEE. This CDR3 has 15 residues. Between the trimmed V and J ends, which lost 0 bases and 4 bases, there was a span of 12 bases. One entry per CDR3 protein results from TCRdb running MiXCR on the 5' RACE reads. The table records approximately 300,000 distinct CDR3 sequences, roughly 10% of them present only once. Overall study findings and caveats: At 96% for CD4 and around 91% for CD8, most primary-vaccination clones showed up again after the booster.

The material sequenced was CD4+ T cells sorted from PBMCs, taken 45 days after the yellow fever booster vaccination. V is TRBV9 and J is TRBJ2-3, with D unclear. The receptor's source is a man in his late teens or twenties who received the YFV17D yellow fever vaccine. The CDR3 region is CASSVEASRADTQYF. CDR3 DNA sequence: TGTGCCAGCAGCGTAGAAGCTTCTCGGGCAGATACGCAGTATTTT.